This T cell receptor (beta chain) was retrieved from a study of control samples from healthy donors and cancer patients. The method was immunoSEQ multiplex PCR; TCRdb's version includes in-frame clones alone and lacks a portion of them. The profile shows 150,000 or so clones, just over 90% of them singletons. CDR1 SGHVS and CDR2 FQNEAQ come from the germline V gene. Trimming removed 8 bases from V and 0 bases from J, with 11 bases in between. This CDR3 region has 14 residues. This chain connects TRBV7-8 to TRBJ1-5; weak D call: TRBD1 (6 bases). The sequenced sample consisted of blood. The TCR was taken from a woman aged 60-75 years in good health. CDR3: CASQGSYSNQPQHF. CDR3 in DNA: TGTGCCAGCCAGGGGAGTTATAGCAATCAGCCCCAGCATTTT.